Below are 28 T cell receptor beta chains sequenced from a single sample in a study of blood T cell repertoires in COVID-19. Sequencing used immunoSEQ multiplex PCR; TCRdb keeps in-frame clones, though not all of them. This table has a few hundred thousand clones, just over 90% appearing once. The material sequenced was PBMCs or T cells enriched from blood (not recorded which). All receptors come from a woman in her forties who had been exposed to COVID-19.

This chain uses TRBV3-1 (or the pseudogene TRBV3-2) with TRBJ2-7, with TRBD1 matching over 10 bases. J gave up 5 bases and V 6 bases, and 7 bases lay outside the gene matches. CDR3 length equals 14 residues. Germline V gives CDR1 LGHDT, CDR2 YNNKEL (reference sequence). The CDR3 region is CASRRTGTGDEQYF. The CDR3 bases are TGTGCCAGCAGGCGTACCGGGACAGGGGACGAGCAGTACTTC.

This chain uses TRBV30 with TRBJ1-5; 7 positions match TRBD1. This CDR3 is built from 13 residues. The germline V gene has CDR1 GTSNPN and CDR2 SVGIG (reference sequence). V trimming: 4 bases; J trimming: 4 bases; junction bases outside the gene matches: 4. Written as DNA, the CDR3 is TGTGCCTGGACGACAGGGCTGAATCAGCCCCAGCATTTT. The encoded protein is CAWTTGLNQPQHF.

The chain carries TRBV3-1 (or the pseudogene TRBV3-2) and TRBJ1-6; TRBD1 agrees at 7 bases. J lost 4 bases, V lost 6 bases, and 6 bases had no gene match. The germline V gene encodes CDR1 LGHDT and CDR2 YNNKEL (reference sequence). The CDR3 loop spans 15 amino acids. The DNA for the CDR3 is TGTGCCAGCAGTCGACAGGGCTCTTATAATTCACCCCTCCACTTT. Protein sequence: CASSRQGSYNSPLHF.

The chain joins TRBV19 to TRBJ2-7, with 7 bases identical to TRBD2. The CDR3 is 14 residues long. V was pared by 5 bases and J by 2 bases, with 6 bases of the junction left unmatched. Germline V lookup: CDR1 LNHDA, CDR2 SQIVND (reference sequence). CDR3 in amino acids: CASSHRTRTYEQYF. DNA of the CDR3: TGTGCCAGTAGTCATCGGACTAGAACCTACGAGCAGTACTTC.

The CDR3 loop is CASSLGQGGQPQHF. The DNA of the CDR3 is TGTGCCAGTAGTCTCGGACAGGGAGGCCAGCCCCAGCATTTT. V gene TRBV19 combines with J gene TRBJ1-5, with 8 bases fitting TRBD1. Unmatched junction bases numbered 7, after V lost 5 bases and J lost 7 bases. This CDR3 has 14 residues. CDR1 and CDR2 from the germline V gene are LNHDA and SQIVND (reference sequence).

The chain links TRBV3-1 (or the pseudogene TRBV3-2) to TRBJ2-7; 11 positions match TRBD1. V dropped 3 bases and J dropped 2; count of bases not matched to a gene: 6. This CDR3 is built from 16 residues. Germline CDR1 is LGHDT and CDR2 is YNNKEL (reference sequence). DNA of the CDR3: TGTGCCAGCAGCCAGGAAGAGGGACAGGGGGCCTACGAGCAGTACTTC. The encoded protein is CASSQEEGQGAYEQYF.

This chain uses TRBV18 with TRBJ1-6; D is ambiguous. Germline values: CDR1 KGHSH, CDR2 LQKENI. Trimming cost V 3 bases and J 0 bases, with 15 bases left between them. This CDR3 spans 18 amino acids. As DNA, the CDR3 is TGTGCCAGCTCACCCCGCGAGCTAACCGTCTCCTATAATTCACCCCTCCACTTT. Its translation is CASSPRELTVSYNSPLHF. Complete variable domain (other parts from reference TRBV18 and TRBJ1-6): NAGVMQNPRHLVRRRGQEARLRCSPMKGHSHVYWYRQLPEEGLKFMVYLQKENIIDESGMPKERFSAEFPKEGPSILRIQQVVRGDSAAYFCASSPRELTVSYNSPLHFGNGTRLTVT.

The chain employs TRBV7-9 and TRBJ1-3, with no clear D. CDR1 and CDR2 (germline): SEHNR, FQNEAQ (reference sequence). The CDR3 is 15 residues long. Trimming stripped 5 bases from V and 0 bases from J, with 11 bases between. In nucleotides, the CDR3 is TGTGCCAGCAGCCATCCCGGAGGCTCTGGAAACACCATATATTTT. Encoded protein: CASSHPGGSGNTIYF. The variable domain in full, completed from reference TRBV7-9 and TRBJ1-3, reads DTGVSQNPRHKITKRGQNVTFRCDPISEHNRLYWYRQTLGQGPEFLTYFQNEAQLEKSRLLSDRFSAERPKGSFSTLEIQRTEQGDSAMYLCASSHPGGSGNTIYFGEGSWLTVV.

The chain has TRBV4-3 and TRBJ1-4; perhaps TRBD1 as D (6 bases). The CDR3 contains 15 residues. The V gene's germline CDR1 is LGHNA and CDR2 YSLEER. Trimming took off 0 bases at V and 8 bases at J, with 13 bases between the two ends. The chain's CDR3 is CASSQDARGGEKLFF. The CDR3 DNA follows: TGCGCCAGCAGCCAAGATGCCAGGGGCGGCGAAAAACTGTTTTTT.

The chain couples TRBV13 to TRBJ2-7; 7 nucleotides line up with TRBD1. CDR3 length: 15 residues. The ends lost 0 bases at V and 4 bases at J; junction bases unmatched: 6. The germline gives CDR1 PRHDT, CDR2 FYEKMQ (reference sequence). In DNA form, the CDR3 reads TGTGCCAGCAGCTTAGGACGCCAGGGGGTTTACGAGCAGTACTTC. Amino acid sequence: CASSLGRQGVYEQYF.

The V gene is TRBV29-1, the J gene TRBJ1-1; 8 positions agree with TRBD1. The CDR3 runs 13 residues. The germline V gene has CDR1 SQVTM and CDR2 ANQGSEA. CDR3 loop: CGYGQGGGTEAFF. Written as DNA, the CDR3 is TGCGGGTATGGACAGGGCGGGGGCACTGAAGCTTTCTTT.

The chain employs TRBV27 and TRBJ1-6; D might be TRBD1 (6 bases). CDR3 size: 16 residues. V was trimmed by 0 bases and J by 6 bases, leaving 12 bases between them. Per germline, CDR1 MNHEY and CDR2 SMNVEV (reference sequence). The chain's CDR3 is CASSLSRGAGNSPLHF. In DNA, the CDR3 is TGTGCCAGCAGTTTATCGCGGGGGGCGGGTAATTCACCCCTCCACTTT.

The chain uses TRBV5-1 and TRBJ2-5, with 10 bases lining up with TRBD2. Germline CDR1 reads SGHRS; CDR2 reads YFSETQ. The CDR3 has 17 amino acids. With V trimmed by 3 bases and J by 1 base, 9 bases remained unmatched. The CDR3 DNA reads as TGCGCCAGCAGCTCTTTAATTAGCGGGAGGATCCAAGAGACCCAGTACTTC. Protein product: CASSSLISGRIQETQYF.

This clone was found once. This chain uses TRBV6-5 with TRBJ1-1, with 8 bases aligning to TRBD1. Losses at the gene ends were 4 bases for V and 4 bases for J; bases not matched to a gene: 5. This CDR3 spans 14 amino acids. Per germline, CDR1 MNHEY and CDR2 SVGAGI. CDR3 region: CASSSMTGATEAFF. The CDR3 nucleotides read TGTGCCAGCAGTTCCATGACAGGGGCCACTGAAGCTTTCTTT.

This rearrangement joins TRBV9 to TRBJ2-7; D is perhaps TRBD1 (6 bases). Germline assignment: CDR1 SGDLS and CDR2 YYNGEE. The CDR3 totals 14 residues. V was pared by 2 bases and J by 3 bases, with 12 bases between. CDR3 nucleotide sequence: TGTGCCAGCAGCGTGACTACAGGGAGCTACGAGCAGTACTTC. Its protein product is CASSVTTGSYEQYF.

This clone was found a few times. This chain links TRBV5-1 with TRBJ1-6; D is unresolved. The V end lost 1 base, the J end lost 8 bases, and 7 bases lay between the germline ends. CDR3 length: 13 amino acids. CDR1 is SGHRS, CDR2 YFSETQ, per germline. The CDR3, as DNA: TGCGCCAGCAGCTTGTTGGGCTATTCACCCCTCCACTTT. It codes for CASSLLGYSPLHF.

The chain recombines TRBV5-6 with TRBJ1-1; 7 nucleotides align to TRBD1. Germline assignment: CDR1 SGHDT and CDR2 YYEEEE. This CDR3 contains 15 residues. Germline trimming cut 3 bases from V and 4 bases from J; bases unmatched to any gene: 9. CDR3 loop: CASSYLDRVVTEAFF. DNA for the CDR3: TGTGCCAGCAGCTACCTTGACAGGGTGGTCACTGAAGCTTTCTTT.

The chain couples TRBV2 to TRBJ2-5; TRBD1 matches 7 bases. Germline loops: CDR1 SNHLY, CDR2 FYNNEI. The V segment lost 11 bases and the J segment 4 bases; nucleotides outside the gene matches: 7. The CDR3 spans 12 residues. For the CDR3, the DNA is TGTGCCGGGTGGGACAGAGTAGAGACCCAGTACTTC. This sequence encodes CAGWDRVETQYF. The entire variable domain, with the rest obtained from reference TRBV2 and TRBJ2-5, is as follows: EPEVTQTPSHQVTQMGQEVILRCVPISNHLYFYWYRQILGQKVEFLVSFYNNEISEKSEIFDDQFSVERPDGSNFTLKIRSTKLEDSAMYFCAGWDRVETQYFGPGTRLLVL.

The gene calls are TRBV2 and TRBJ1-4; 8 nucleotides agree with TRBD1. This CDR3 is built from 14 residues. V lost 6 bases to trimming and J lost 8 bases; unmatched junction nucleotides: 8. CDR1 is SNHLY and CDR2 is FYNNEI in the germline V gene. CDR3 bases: TGTGCCAGCAGGCTACAGGGGGTAGGGGAAAAACTGTTTTTT. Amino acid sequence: CASRLQGVGEKLFF.

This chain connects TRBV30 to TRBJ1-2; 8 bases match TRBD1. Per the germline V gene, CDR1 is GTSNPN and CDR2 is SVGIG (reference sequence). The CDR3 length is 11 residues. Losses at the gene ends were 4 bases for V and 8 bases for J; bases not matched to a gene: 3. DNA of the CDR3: TGTGCCTGGACAGGGGGCCGAGGCTACACCTTC. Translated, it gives CAWTGGRGYTF.

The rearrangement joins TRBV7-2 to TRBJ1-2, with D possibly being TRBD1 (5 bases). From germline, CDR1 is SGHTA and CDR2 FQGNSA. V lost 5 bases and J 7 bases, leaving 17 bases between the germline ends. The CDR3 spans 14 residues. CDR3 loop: CASSAGYRDFGYTF. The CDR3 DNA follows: TGTGCCAGCAGCGCGGGGTACCGGGACTTTGGCTACACCTTC.

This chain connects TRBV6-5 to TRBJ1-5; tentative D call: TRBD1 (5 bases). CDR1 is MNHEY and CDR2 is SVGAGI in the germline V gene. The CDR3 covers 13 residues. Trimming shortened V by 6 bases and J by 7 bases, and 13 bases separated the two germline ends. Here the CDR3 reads CASSIGVDQPQHF. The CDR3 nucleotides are TGTGCCAGCAGCATAGGGGTTGACCAGCCCCAGCATTTT.

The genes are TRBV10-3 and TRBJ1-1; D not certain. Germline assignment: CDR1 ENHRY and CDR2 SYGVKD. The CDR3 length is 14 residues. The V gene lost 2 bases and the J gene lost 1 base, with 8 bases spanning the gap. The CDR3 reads CAISEHGGNTEAFF. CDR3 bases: TGTGCCATCAGTGAGCACGGTGGGAACACTGAAGCTTTCTTT.

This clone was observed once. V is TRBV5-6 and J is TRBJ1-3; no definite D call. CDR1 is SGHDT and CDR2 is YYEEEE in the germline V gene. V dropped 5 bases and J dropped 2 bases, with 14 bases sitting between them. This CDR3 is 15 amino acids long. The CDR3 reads CASSDYGEPGNTIYF. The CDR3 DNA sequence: TGTGCCAGCAGTGACTACGGGGAACCTGGAAACACCATATATTTT.

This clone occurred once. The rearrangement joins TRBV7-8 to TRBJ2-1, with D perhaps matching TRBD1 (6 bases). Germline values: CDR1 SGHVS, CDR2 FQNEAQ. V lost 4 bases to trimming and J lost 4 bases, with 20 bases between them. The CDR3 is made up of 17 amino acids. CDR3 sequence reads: CASSSTGQIQLYNEQFF. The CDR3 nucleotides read TGTGCCAGCAGCTCTACAGGACAGATTCAATTATACAATGAGCAGTTCTTC.

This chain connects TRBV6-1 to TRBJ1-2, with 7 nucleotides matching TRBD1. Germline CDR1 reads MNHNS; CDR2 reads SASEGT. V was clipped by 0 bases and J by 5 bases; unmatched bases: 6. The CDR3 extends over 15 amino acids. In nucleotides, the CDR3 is TGTGCCAGCAGTGAAGCGGGCAGGGGGAGGTATGGCTACACCTTC. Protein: CASSEAGRGRYGYTF.

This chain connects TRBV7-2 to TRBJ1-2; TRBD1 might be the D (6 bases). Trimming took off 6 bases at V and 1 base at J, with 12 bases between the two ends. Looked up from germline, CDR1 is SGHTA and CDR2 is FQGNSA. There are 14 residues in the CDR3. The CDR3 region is CASRDIGGNYGYTF. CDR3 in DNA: TGTGCCAGCAGGGATATAGGGGGTAACTATGGCTACACCTTC.

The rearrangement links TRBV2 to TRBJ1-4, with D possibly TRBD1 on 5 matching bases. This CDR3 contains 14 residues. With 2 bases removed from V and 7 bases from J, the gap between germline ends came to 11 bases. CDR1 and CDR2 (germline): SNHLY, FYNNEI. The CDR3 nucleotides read TGTGCCAGCAGTGAACATAGGGGCGCTGAAAAACTGTTTTTT. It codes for CASSEHRGAEKLFF.